This T cell receptor (beta chain) was documented in a study of blood T cell repertoires in COVID-19. In the authors' workflow: Nucleated cell number was recorded as an estimate derived from reference gene primer amplification. TCRdb's copy holds only in-frame clones and misses some; the assay was immunoSEQ multiplex PCR. V, J and clone size derive from that table, while D and trimming were established from the DNA sequence. This repertoire shows 70,000 or so clones, about 69% found once; its top ten account for over 20%. The ends were cut back, 7 bases at V and 2 bases at J, with 21 bases in the middle. The CDR3 length is 16 residues. Germline CDR1 reads SNHLY; CDR2 reads FYNNEI.

This sequence was found in a man between 65 and 85 years old with acute or convalescent COVID-19. The sequenced sample was peripheral blood. This chain uses TRBV2 with TRBJ2-7, with TRBD2 as a possible D gene (6 bases). The CDR3 coding sequence is TGTGCCAGCAAGCGGGCCGGGACCCTCTTAGCCTACGAGCAGTACTTC. This translates into CASKRAGTLLAYEQYF.